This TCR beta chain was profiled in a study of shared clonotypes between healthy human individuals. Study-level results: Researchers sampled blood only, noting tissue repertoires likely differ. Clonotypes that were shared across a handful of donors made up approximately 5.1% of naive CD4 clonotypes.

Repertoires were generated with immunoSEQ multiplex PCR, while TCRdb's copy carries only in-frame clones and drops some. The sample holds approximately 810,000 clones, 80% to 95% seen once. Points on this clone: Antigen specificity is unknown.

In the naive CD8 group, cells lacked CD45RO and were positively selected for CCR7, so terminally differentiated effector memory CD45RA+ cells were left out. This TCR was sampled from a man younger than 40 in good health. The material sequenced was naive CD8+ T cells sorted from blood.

CDR3 nucleotides: TGTGCCAGTCCCAGCGGGACAGGGGGCTACGAGCAGTACTTC. As protein: CASPSGTGGYEQYF. The gene calls are TRBV6-1 and TRBJ2-7, with 11 bases fitting TRBD1. Trimming cost V 9 bases and J 3 bases; bases outside gene matches: 7. CDR3 size: 14 residues. Per the germline V gene, CDR1 is MNHNS and CDR2 is SASEGT.